This T cell receptor beta chain was identified in a study of T cell clonality in common variable immunodeficiency. Study-wide results and limits: Fewer TCRbeta clones were shared among CVID subjects than controls. Common variable immunodeficiency TCR beta sequences reportedly had fewer deletions and N-nucleotide insertions. CVID patient heterogeneity limited repertoire-clinical complication correlations.

CDR1 and CDR2 (germline): LNHDA, SQIVND (reference sequence). The CDR3 extends over 14 amino acids. In this sample, this clone turned up a few times. Its antigen is as yet unknown. The CDR3 end lies 3 residues beyond the end of the read and is filled in from the germline J gene. Clones were read by immunoSEQ multiplex PCR, and TCRdb kept only the in-frame ones, dropping some. Singletons are absent from the sample, which has about 34,000 clones. The sample consisted of peripheral blood mononuclear cells. This rearrangement joins TRBV19 to TRBJ1-1, with a tentative D call TRBD1 (6 bases). This TCR was recovered from a human donor with common variable immunodeficiency. The CDR3 sequence is CASSTPGWTAEAFF. The sequenced part of the CDR3 DNA is TGTGCCAGTAGTACCCCCGGGTGGACAGCCGAA.